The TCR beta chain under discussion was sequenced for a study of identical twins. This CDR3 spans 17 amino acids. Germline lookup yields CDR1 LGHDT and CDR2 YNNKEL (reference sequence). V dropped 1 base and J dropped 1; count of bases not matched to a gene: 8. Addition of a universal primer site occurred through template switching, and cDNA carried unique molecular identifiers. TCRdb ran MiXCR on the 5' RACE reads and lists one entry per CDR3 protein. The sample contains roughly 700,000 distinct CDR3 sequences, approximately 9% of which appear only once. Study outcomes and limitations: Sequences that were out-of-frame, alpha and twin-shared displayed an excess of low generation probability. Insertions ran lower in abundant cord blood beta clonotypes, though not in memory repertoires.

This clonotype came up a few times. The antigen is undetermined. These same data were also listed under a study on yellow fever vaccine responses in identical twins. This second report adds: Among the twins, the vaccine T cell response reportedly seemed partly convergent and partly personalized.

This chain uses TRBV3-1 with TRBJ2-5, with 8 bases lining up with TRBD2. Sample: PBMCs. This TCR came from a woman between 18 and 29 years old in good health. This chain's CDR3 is CASSQGTSSGFQETQYF. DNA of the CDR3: TGTGCCAGCAGCCAAGGGACTTCTAGCGGGTTCCAAGAGACCCAGTACTTC.